The 13 T cell receptor beta chains in this list originate from one sample, sequenced in a study of blood T cell repertoires in COVID-19 (TCRdb year 2020). The library relied on the immunoSEQ multiplex PCR assay. TCRdb took over this immuneACCESS table, retaining in-frame rearrangements with V and J assigned. Such tables are incomplete; in checked studies, under half of the missing clones stem from an unresolved V gene, and the remainder is unexplained. This sample has some 530,000 clones in its table, and 70% to 90% of those were observed once. The ten most abundant clones make up approximately 3.4% of the sample. The sample taken for sequencing was peripheral blood. These receptors were collected from a human donor in a cohort sampled during active COVID-19.

This clone appeared a few times. V is TRBV7-2 and J is TRBJ2-2, with a tentative D call TRBD1 (6 bases). The germline gives CDR1 SGHTA, CDR2 FQGNSA. V was cut by 5 bases and J by 2 bases, with 9 bases left in between. The CDR3 totals 14 residues. In DNA form, the CDR3 reads TGTGCCAGCAGCCGGGACACAAACACCGGGGAGCTGTTTTTT. This gives the protein CASSRDTNTGELFF.

V is TRBV5-1 and J is TRBJ2-1; TRBD1 might be the D (5 bases). The CDR3 is 16 residues long. V shed 5 bases and J shed 4 bases, with 19 bases lying between them. Germline loops: CDR1 SGHRS, CDR2 YFSETQ. Here the CDR3 DNA reads TGCGCCAGCAGACATGACAGCAACCCGCGTTACAATGAGCAGTTCTTC. Protein product: CASRHDSNPRYNEQFF.

The chain carries TRBV5-1 and TRBJ2-1; the match to TRBD2 covers 9 bases. CDR3 length: 14 residues. Germline V gene data show CDR1 as SGHRS and CDR2 as YFSETQ. With V trimmed by 0 bases and J by 7 bases, 2 bases remained unmatched. The CDR3 sequence: CASSLVTSGNEQFF. CDR3 DNA sequence: TGCGCCAGCAGCTTGGTCACTAGCGGGAATGAGCAGTTCTTC.

The CDR3 region has the DNA TGTGCCTGGAATCGGGTCAGGGCCAACGAGCAGTACTTC. Translated, it gives CAWNRVRANEQYF. The J gene is TRBJ2-7, the V gene TRBV30, with D possibly matching TRBD1 (5 bases). Germline V lookup: CDR1 GTSNPN, CDR2 SVGIG (reference sequence). The CDR3 extends over 13 amino acids. Between the trimmed V and J ends, which lost 4 bases and 5 bases, there was a span of 15 bases.

V and J are TRBV3-1 (or the pseudogene TRBV3-2) and TRBJ1-1, with D maybe TRBD1 (6 bases). The CDR3 consists of 14 residues. Germline V lookup: CDR1 LGHDT, CDR2 YNNKEL (reference sequence). V gave up 1 base and J gave up 4 bases, with 10 bases separating them. CDR3 sequence (DNA): TGTGCCAGCAGCCAAGTGGGGGGGGCCACTGAAGCTTTCTTT. This encodes CASSQVGGATEAFF.

The rearrangement links TRBV28 to TRBJ1-2, with TRBD1 as a possible D gene (5 bases). CDR3 length: 13 amino acids. The V end was cut by 4 bases, the J end by 3 bases, with 9 bases between. CDR1 is MDHEN and CDR2 is SYDVKM in the germline V gene. CDR3 protein: CASSSTVYYGYTF. DNA of the CDR3: TGTGCCAGCAGTTCGACAGTCTACTATGGCTACACCTTC.

The chain has TRBV7-9 and TRBJ1-6; 9 bases agree with TRBD1. Germline V gene sequence: CDR1 SEHNR, CDR2 FQNEAQ (reference sequence). V lost 6 bases and J lost 9; bases outside the gene matches: 18. CDR3 length equals 18 residues. CDR3 sequence: CASSRSPGDRVSLSPLHF. CDR3 bases: TGTGCCAGCAGTCGGAGCCCCGGGGACAGGGTATCCCTTTCACCCCTCCACTTT.

This clone was found a few times. The chain is built from TRBV19 and TRBJ2-5, with D hard to call. The V gene's germline CDR1 is LNHDA and CDR2 SQIVND (reference sequence). The CDR3 has 11 amino acids. Trimming pared 6 bases from V and 4 bases from J, leaving 6 bases between. The CDR3: CASSLRETQYF. CDR3 nucleotides: TGTGCCAGTAGCCTACGAGAGACCCAGTACTTC.

This chain links TRBV7-9 with TRBJ2-7; the match to TRBD1 covers 9 bases. Germline V CDR1 and CDR2: SEHNR, FQNEAQ (reference sequence). With 6 bases clipped from V and 4 bases from J, the junction kept 7 bases outside the gene matches. This CDR3 region has 14 residues. CDR3 region: CASSPGTGYYEQYF. DNA of the CDR3: TGTGCCAGCAGTCCCGGGACAGGGTATTACGAGCAGTACTTC.

This clone has only a few counts. The chain links TRBV6-2 or TRBV6-3 to TRBJ2-7; D might be TRBD2 (6 bases). CDR1 and CDR2 (germline): MNHEY, SVGEGT. The CDR3 is made up of 12 amino acids. Trimming removed 5 bases from V and 5 bases from J, with 10 bases in between. The CDR3 coding sequence is TGTGCCAGCAGTCGGGAGTTCAACGAGCAGTACTTC. Its translation is CASSREFNEQYF.

The table lists this clone with a few counts. The rearrangement links TRBV5-1 to TRBJ2-5; 8 positions agree with TRBD1. CDR1 is SGHRS, CDR2 YFSETQ, per germline. Trimming removed 3 bases from V and 5 bases from J; junction bases left unmatched: 9. The CDR3 consists of 15 residues. In nucleotides, the CDR3 is TGCGCCAGCAGCTCCGCTGCCAGGGGGCAGGAGACCCAGTACTTC. Residues: CASSSAARGQETQYF.

Only a few counts were recorded for this clone. The V and J genes are TRBV7-2 and TRBJ1-4; maybe TRBD1 (6 bases). Trimming took 3 bases from V and 10 from J, leaving 12 bases between them. CDR3 length: 13 amino acids. CDR1 and CDR2 from the germline V gene are SGHTA and FQGNSA. CDR3 nucleotide sequence: TGTGCCAGCAGCTTGGGGGCTCCGGTAAAACTGTTTTTT. It specifies CASSLGAPVKLFF.

The chain has TRBV28 and TRBJ2-1, with 7 bases that match TRBD2. V lost 7 bases and J lost 2; bases outside the gene matches: 5. Germline CDR1 MDHEN, CDR2 SYDVKM. The CDR3 is 14 residues long. Here the CDR3 DNA reads TGTGCCAGCACCATCGGGACTACCTACAATGAGCAGTTCTTC. Translation gives CASTIGTTYNEQFF.